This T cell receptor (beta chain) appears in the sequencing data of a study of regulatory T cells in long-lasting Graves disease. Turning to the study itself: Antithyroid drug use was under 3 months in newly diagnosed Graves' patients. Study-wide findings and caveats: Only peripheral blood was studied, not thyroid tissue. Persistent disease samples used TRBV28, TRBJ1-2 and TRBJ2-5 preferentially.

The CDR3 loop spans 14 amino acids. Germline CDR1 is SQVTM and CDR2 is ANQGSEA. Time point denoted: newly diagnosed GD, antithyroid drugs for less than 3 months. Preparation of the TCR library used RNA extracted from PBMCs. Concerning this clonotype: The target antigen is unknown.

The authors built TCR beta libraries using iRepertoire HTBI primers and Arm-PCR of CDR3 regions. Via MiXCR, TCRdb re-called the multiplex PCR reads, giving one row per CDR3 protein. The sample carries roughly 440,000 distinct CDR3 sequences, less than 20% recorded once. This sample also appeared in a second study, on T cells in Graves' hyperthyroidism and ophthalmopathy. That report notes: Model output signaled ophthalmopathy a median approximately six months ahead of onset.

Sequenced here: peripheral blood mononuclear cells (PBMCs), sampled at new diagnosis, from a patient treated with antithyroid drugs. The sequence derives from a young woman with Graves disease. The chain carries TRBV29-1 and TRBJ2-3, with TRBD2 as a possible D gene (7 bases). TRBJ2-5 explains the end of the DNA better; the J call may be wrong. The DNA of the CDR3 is TGCAGCGTTGATATTGCGGGGAGGGGGGAGACCCAGTACTTC. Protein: CSVDIAGRGETQYF.